This T cell receptor beta chain was identified during a study of T cell repertoires in cytomegalovirus infection. Study at large: Public signatures in TCR beta pointed to CMV infection and matching HLA type. Study conclusions and caveats: HLA-C-restricted CMV clonotypes gave the most frequent clonotype in two of eight donors. Cumulative public TCR beta family frequency identified carriers of CMV plus the relevant HLA.

In regard to this clonotype: Its target is not known.

This CDR3 spans 15 amino acids. The trim removed 3 bases at V and 6 bases at J, leaving 6 bases unmatched. Looked up from germline, CDR1 is DFQATT and CDR2 is SNEGSKA (reference sequence). TCRdb re-analysed the reads in MiXCR, keeping a single row per CDR3 protein. The sample holds 250,000 to 300,000 distinct CDR3 sequences, 8% to 9.5% seen once. The material sequenced was PBMCs. This clonotype originated in a human donor in good health (CMV status not recorded). Some clones in this sample may be carry-over from other donors' samples. The genes are TRBV20-1 and TRBJ1-5; 12 bases align to TRBD1. The CDR3 loop reads CSASGGQGASQPQHF. The CDR3 bases are TGCAGTGCTAGCGGGGGACAGGGGGCGAGTCAGCCCCAGCATTTT.